Following are 11 T cell receptor beta chains from one sample sequenced in a study of identical twins. TCRdb re-called the 5' RACE reads with MiXCR, one entry per CDR3 protein. The sample carries more than 1.5 million distinct CDR3 sequences, roughly 35% recorded once. What was sequenced was cord blood. Receptor source: a newborn girl in good health.

This chain uses TRBV10-3 with TRBJ2-4, with D tentatively TRBD1 (6 bases). This CDR3 has 13 residues. Germline V gene sequence: CDR1 ENHRY, CDR2 SYGVKD. Trimming cost V 10 bases and J 5 bases, with 15 bases left between them. CDR3 DNA: TGTGCCAGCCAATCGGACAGCGAAAACATTCAGTACTTC. Its protein product is CASQSDSENIQYF.

This clonotype was observed a handful of times. V usage is TRBV5-1 and J usage is TRBJ2-1; 9 bases fit TRBD1. With V trimmed by 0 bases and J by 7 bases, 8 bases remained unmatched. This CDR3 is 16 amino acids long. CDR1 is SGHRS and CDR2 is YFSETQ in the germline V gene. DNA of the CDR3: TGCGCCAGCAGCTTGGCCATCGGGACAGGGATGAATGAGCAGTTCTTC. It translates to CASSLAIGTGMNEQFF.

As to this clonotype: Being one base from a much bigger clone, this may be a read error. This rearrangement joins TRBV3-1 to TRBJ2-7; D is unresolved. The CDR3 contains 13 residues. The V end was cut by 2 bases, the J end by 2 bases, with 7 bases between. Germline V gene data show CDR1 as LGHDT and CDR2 as YNNKEL (reference sequence). DNA of the CDR3: TGTGCCAGCAGCCAAAATAGGGCCTACGAGCAGTACTTC. This gives the protein CASSQNRAYEQYF.

This clonotype has at least ten counts. The chain carries TRBV6-2 or TRBV6-3 and TRBJ1-2, with D perhaps matching TRBD1 (5 bases). CDR1 MNHEY and CDR2 SVGEGT come from the germline V gene. V lost 5 bases, J lost 6 bases, and 19 bases lay in between. The CDR3 contains 15 residues. The CDR3 region has the DNA TGTGCCAGCAGTAACCTCAGGGCCGTCCAGGATGGCTACACCTTC. It encodes CASSNLRAVQDGYTF.

The V and J genes are TRBV7-9 and TRBJ2-7; tentatively, D is TRBD2 (5 bases). The V gene lost 1 base and the J gene lost 7 bases, with 23 bases spanning the gap. This CDR3 contains 17 residues. In germline, CDR1 is SEHNR, CDR2 FQNEAQ (reference sequence). Here the CDR3 DNA reads TGTGCCAGCAGCTTAGTTGTCGTGGAGAGAGGGCTTCCTGAGCAGTACTTC. Amino acid sequence: CASSLVVVERGLPEQYF.

The chain combines TRBV28 with TRBJ2-7; 10 bases map to TRBD1. CDR3 length: 17 residues. The V gene end was trimmed by 6 bases and the J gene end by 0 bases; junction bases not matched to a gene: 11. Germline V gene lookup returns CDR1 MDHEN and CDR2 SYDVKM. The CDR3 here is CASSEDRGNPFSYEQYF. The CDR3 DNA reads as TGTGCCAGCAGCGAGGACAGGGGGAACCCCTTCTCCTACGAGCAGTACTTC.

This clonotype was counted only a few times. The rearrangement links TRBV6-5 to TRBJ2-7; 9 bases match TRBD2. The CDR3 is 15 amino acids. Trimming took 5 bases from V and 0 from J; bases not matched to a gene: 5. Looked up from germline, CDR1 is MNHEY and CDR2 is SVGAGI. CDR3 amino acids: CASSILAGYSYEQYF. The DNA of the CDR3 is TGTGCCAGCAGTATTCTAGCGGGATACTCCTACGAGCAGTACTTC.

This chain links TRBV6-1 with TRBJ1-1, with D uncertain. The CDR3 consists of 15 residues. The germline CDR1 and CDR2 sequences are MNHNS and SASEGT. The V end lost 5 bases, the J end lost 1 base, and 14 bases lay between the germline ends. The CDR3 protein is CASSLTYLQNTEAFF. The CDR3 DNA sequence: TGTGCCAGCAGTTTAACCTACCTCCAGAACACTGAAGCTTTCTTT.

This clonotype was counted a few times. V gene TRBV28 combines with J gene TRBJ2-3; D unresolved. The CDR3 covers 12 residues. V was pared by 11 bases and J by 0 bases, with 9 bases between. Germline V lookup: CDR1 MDHEN, CDR2 SYDVKM. The CDR3 coding sequence is TGTGCCTGCCGGCACAGCACAGATACGCAGTATTTT. This translates into CACRHSTDTQYF.

V gene TRBV6-1 combines with J gene TRBJ1-5, with 10 positions matching TRBD1. The CDR3 has 15 residues. Germline assignment: CDR1 MNHNS and CDR2 SASEGT. J gave up 5 bases and V 6 bases, and 7 bases lay outside the gene matches. This chain's CDR3 is CASRFDRGLDQPQHF. CDR3 nucleotides: TGTGCCAGCAGGTTCGACAGGGGGCTTGATCAGCCCCAGCATTTT.

This clonotype turned up a few times. V and J are TRBV29-1 and TRBJ2-3, with D possibly called TRBD1 or TRBD2 (5 bases each). Looked up from germline, CDR1 is SQVTM and CDR2 is ANQGSEA. Deletions cut 5 bases from V and 0 bases from J, with 15 bases between. The CDR3 sequence is 15 residues long. CDR3 sequence reads: CSVPRDGTSTDTQYF. The CDR3 DNA follows: TGCAGCGTTCCTAGGGACGGTACTAGCACAGATACGCAGTATTTT.